These 23 T cell receptor beta chains were sequenced from one sample in a study of T cells expressing NK-cell markers. TCRdb reanalyzed the 5' RACE reads and collapses them to one entry per CDR3 protein, without DNA. Its listing shows 200,000 to 300,000 distinct CDR3 sequences. The sequencing sample was made of blood T cells: a sorted CD56 or NKG2C T cell subset, CD4+ or CD8+ T cells, or bulk PBMC T cells (not recorded which). The receptors originated from a woman between 18 and 70 years old in good health.

The chain has TRBV15 and TRBJ2-3; without DNA, the TCRdb call of TRBD2 cannot be checked. The germline V gene has CDR1 LNHNV and CDR2 YYDKDF (reference sequence). The length of the CDR3 is 13 residues. The CDR3 here is CATSRDQLAGPYF.

V and J are TRBV24-1 and TRBJ2-1; the TCRdb call, TRBD1, lacks DNA for checking. The CDR3 is 15 residues long. Germline CDR1 reads KGHDR; CDR2 reads SFDVKD. This CDR3 is CATSDPGAPYNEQFF.

The CDR3 sequence is CASSQTGAEQFF. V and J are TRBV12-3 or TRBV12-4 and TRBJ2-1; the D call from TCRdb, TRBD1, cannot be confirmed without DNA. CDR3 length: 12 residues.

CDR3 region: CASSLGGSGSLYEQYF. The V and J genes are TRBV7-2 and TRBJ2-7; TCRdb designates TRBD2, a call that cannot be tested without DNA. This CDR3 has 16 residues. CDR1 SGHTA and CDR2 FQGNSA come from the germline V gene.

The gene calls are TRBV20-1 and TRBJ1-6; with no DNA, the TCRdb D assignment of TRBD1 cannot be verified. This CDR3 has 15 amino acids. The germline V gene has CDR1 DFQATT and CDR2 SNEGSKA (reference sequence). This CDR3 is CSARPNDRDNSPLHF.

The rearrangement joins TRBV7-2 to TRBJ2-5; the TCRdb call, TRBD2, lacks DNA for checking. The germline V gene has CDR1 SGHTA and CDR2 FQGNSA. The CDR3 extends over 15 amino acids. This chain's CDR3 is CASSLVGRGEETQYF.

The chain is built from TRBV5-1 and TRBJ2-4; lacking DNA, the TRBD1 call made by TCRdb goes unchecked. This CDR3 comprises 15 residues. Germline CDR1 and CDR2: SGHRS and YFSETQ. The CDR3 sequence: CASSPGQEVRNIQYF.

V is TRBV6-1 and J is TRBJ1-6. Per germline, CDR1 MNHNS and CDR2 SASEGT. The CDR3 consists of 13 residues. CDR3: CASRNGGDSPLHF.

The rearrangement uses TRBV20-1 and TRBJ2-5. The CDR3 totals 11 residues. Germline V CDR1 and CDR2: DFQATT, SNEGSKA (reference sequence). CDR3 loop: CSARFKETQYF.

The chain recombines TRBV2 with TRBJ2-1; TCRdb calls TRBD2, which cannot be checked without DNA. This CDR3 region has 15 residues. CDR1 is SNHLY and CDR2 is FYNNEI in the germline V gene. The CDR3 is CARTSSGNAYNEQFF.

This chain connects TRBV30 to TRBJ2-3; lacking DNA, the TRBD2 call made by TCRdb goes unchecked. CDR3 length: 14 amino acids. Germline-derived CDR1 and CDR2 are GTSNPN and SVGIG (reference sequence). The CDR3 protein is CAWSGLGPTDTQYF.

The V call is TRBV24-1, the J call TRBJ2-3. CDR1 and CDR2 from the germline V gene are KGHDR and SFDVKD. The CDR3 spans 15 residues. The CDR3 spells CATGGSLTYTDTQYF.

The chain links TRBV7-8 to TRBJ1-1; the D gene TCRdb calls, TRBD1, cannot be checked with no DNA. CDR1 is SGHVS and CDR2 is FQNEAQ in the germline V gene. The length of the CDR3 is 14 residues. Here the CDR3 reads CASSLLGGYTEAFF.

The chain links TRBV7-6 to TRBJ2-3; TCRdb gives TRBD2 as the D gene, but with no DNA this cannot be confirmed. This CDR3 is 17 amino acids long. Germline V CDR1 and CDR2: SGHVS, FNYEAQ. The CDR3 loop is CASSFRLAGPSTDTQYF. Based on the CDR3 plus reference TRBV7-6 and TRBJ2-3, the full variable domain is GAGVSQSPRYKVTKRGQDVALRCDPISGHVSLYWYRQALGQGPEFLTYFNYEAQQDKSGLPNDRFSAERPEGSISTLTIQRTEQRDSAMYRCASSFRLAGPSTDTQYFGPGTRLTVL.

The V and J genes are TRBV29-1 and TRBJ2-3; TCRdb selects TRBD2, and the lack of DNA leaves this call unchecked. This CDR3 comprises 12 residues. CDR1 and CDR2 from the germline V gene are SQVTM and ANQGSEA. CDR3 sequence reads: CSVAQGLDTQYF.

The chain links TRBV7-2 to TRBJ2-3. The CDR3 contains 12 residues. Germline loops: CDR1 SGHTA, CDR2 FQGNSA. The CDR3 loop reads CASSAYLDTQYF.

The chain joins TRBV7-3 to TRBJ1-4; TCRdb indicates TRBD1, and absent DNA this call remains unverified. This CDR3 comprises 14 residues. CDR1 and CDR2 (germline): SGHTA, FQGTGA. The CDR3 loop is CASSLRGDGEKLFF.

CDR3 sequence reads: CASSLLGESQPQHF. The rearrangement joins TRBV5-1 to TRBJ1-5; as DNA is missing, the TRBD1 call by TCRdb cannot be tested. CDR3 length: 14 amino acids. CDR1 is SGHRS, CDR2 YFSETQ, per germline.

The chain recombines TRBV5-1 with TRBJ1-4; absent DNA, TCRdb's TRBD1 call cannot be checked. This CDR3 has 16 amino acids. The germline gives CDR1 SGHRS, CDR2 YFSETQ. The CDR3 is CASSFGQGDRNERLFF.

The V and J genes are TRBV12-3 or TRBV12-4 and TRBJ2-1; without DNA, the TCRdb call of TRBD1 cannot be checked. This CDR3 spans 15 amino acids. The CDR3 reads CASSLWGGPDNEQFF.

The chain recombines TRBV20-1 with TRBJ2-1; TCRdb gives TRBD1 as the D gene, but with no DNA this cannot be confirmed. Per germline, CDR1 DFQATT and CDR2 SNEGSKA (reference sequence). The CDR3 spans 15 residues. This CDR3 is CSARGRGSSYNEQFF.

V usage is TRBV6-5 and J usage is TRBJ2-1; the TCRdb call, TRBD2, lacks DNA for checking. CDR1 and CDR2 (germline): MNHEY, SVGAGI. The CDR3 is 14 amino acids. The CDR3: CASSYSGAGGQQFF.

V gene TRBV7-9 combines with J gene TRBJ1-1; TCRdb returns TRBD1, unconfirmable since there is no DNA. CDR1 is SEHNR and CDR2 is FQNEAQ in the germline V gene (reference sequence). This CDR3 is built from 16 residues. This CDR3 reads CASSLGQGAGDTEAFF.